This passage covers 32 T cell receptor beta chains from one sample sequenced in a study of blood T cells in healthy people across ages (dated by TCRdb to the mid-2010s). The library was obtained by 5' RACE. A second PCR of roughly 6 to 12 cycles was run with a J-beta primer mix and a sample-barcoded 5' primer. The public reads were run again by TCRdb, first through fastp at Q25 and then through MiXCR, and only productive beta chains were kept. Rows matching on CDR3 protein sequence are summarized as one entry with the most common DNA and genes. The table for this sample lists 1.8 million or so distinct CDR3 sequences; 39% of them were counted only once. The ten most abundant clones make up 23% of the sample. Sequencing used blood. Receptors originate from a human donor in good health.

The CDR3 sequence: CASSFSHGETQYF. The CDR3 DNA reads as TGCGCCAGCAGCTTCTCCCATGGGGAGACCCAGTACTTC. This chain joins TRBV5-1 and TRBJ2-5; no firm D call. This CDR3 region has 13 residues. Between the trimmed V and J ends, which lost 2 bases and 5 bases, there was a span of 10 bases. CDR1 and CDR2 from the germline V gene are SGHRS and YFSETQ.

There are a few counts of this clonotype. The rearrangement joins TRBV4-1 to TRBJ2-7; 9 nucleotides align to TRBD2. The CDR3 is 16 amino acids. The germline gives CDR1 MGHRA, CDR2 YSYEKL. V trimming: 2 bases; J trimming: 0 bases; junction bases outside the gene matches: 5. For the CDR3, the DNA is TGCGCCAGCAGCCAAAATAGCGGGGGCCTCTCCTACGAGCAGTACTTC. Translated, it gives CASSQNSGGLSYEQYF.

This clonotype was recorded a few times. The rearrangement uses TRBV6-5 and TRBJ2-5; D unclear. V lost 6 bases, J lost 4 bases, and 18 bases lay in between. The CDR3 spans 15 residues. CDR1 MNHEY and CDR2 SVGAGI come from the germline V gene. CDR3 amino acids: CASRLTWGRTETQYF. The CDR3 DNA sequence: TGTGCCAGCAGACTGACGTGGGGAAGGACAGAGACCCAGTACTTC.

CDR3 nucleotide sequence: TGCGCCAGCAGCTTATACGGGACAATTCAAGAGACCCAGTACTTC. Protein: CASSLYGTIQETQYF. This chain joins TRBV5-1 and TRBJ2-5, with D possibly TRBD1 on 6 matching bases. With 2 bases removed from V and 2 bases from J, the gap between germline ends came to 13 bases. Looked up from germline, CDR1 is SGHRS and CDR2 is YFSETQ. The CDR3 spans 15 residues.

The CDR3 DNA follows: TGTGCCAGCAGTGAATTTTTACAGCCCCAGCATTTT. This encodes CASSEFLQPQHF. The V call is TRBV6-1, the J call TRBJ1-5; no clear D gene. V lost 2 bases and J lost 7, with 6 bases in between. The germline V gene has CDR1 MNHNS and CDR2 SASEGT. This CDR3 is built from 12 residues.

This CDR3 reads CSLGQGSYGYTF. The CDR3 nucleotides read TGCAGTCTAGGACAGGGTTCCTATGGCTACACCTTC. This chain uses TRBV20-1 with TRBJ1-2; TRBD1 matches 8 bases. Per germline, CDR1 DFQATT and CDR2 SNEGSKA (reference sequence). The CDR3 is 12 residues long. V shed 8 bases, J shed 4 bases, and the junction held 6 bases outside the gene matches.

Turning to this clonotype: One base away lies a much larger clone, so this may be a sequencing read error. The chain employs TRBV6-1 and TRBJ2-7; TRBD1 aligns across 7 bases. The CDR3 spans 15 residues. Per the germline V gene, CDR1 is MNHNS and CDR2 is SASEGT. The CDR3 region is CAGSEEAGGSYEQYF. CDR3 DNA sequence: TGTGCCGGCAGTGAAGAAGCAGGGGGCTCCTACGAGCAGTACTTC.

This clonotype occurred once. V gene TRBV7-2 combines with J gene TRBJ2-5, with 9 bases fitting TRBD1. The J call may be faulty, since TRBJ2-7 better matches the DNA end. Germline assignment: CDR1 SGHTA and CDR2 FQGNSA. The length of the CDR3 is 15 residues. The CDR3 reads CASGPSGTGNNEQYF. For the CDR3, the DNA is TGTGCCAGCGGCCCCTCCGGGACAGGGAACAACGAGCAGTACTTC.

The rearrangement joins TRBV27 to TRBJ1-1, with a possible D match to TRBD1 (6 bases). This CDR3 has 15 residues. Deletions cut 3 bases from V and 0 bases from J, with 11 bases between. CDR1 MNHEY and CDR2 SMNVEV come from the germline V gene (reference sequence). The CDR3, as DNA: TGTGCCAGCAGTTTCAAGGGACACTTGAACACTGAAGCTTTCTTT. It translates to CASSFKGHLNTEAFF.

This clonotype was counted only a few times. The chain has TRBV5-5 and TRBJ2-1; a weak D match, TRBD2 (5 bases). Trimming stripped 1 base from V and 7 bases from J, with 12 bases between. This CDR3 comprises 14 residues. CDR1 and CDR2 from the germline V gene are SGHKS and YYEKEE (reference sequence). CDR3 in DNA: TGTGCCAGCAGCTTGCGGGGTTTAAGGAATGAGCAGTTCTTC. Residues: CASSLRGLRNEQFF.

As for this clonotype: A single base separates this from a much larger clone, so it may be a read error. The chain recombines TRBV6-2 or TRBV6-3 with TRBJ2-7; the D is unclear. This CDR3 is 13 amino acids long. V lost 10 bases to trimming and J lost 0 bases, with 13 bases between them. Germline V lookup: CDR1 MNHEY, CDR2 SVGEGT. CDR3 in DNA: TGTGCCAACAGAAGGAGCCCCTCCTACGAGCAGTACTTC. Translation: CANRRSPSYEQYF.

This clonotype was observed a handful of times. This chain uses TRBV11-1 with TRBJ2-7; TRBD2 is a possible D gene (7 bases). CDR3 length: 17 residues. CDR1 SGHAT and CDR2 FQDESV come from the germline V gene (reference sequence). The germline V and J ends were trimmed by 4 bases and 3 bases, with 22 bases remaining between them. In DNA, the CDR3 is TGTGCCAGCAGCTCCCCCCGAGGGGGGGCCATGTTCTACGAGCAGTACTTC. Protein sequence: CASSSPRGGAMFYEQYF.

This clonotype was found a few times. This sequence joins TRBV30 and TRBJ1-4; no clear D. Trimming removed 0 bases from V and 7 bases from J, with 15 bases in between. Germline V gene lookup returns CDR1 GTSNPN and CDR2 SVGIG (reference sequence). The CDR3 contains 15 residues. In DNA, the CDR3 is TGTGCCTGGAGTGTACCGGGTAGAGGTCGTGAAAAACTGTTTTTT. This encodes CAWSVPGRGREKLFF.

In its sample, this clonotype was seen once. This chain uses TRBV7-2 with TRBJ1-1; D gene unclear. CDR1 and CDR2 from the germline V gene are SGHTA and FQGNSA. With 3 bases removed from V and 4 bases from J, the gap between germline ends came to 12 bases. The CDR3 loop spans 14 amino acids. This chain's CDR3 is CASSFSDRGTEAFF. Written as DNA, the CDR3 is TGTGCCAGCAGCTTTAGCGATCGGGGCACTGAAGCTTTCTTT.

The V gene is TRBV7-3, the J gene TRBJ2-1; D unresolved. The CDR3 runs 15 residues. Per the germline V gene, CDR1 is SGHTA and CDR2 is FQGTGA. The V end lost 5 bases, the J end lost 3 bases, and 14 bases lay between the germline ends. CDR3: CASSLRPSFYNEQFF. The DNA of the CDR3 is TGTGCCAGCAGCCTTAGACCAAGCTTCTACAATGAGCAGTTCTTC.

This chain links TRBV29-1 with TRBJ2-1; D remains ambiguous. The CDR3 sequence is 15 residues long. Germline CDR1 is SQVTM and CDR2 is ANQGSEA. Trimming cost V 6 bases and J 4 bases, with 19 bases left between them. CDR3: CSVQIPGPRYNEQFF. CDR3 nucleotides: TGCAGCGTCCAAATTCCGGGCCCCCGGTACAATGAGCAGTTCTTC.

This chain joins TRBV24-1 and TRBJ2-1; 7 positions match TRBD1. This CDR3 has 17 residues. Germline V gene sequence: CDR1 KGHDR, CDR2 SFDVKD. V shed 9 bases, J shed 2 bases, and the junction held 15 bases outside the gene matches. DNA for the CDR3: TGTGCCACCGGTGCCCGGACAGGTCCTAATCCCTACAATGAGCAGTTCTTC. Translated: CATGARTGPNPYNEQFF.

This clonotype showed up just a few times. CDR3 sequence (DNA): TGTGCCACCAAGATCTCTGGGGCCAACGTCCTGACTTTC. Translation gives CATKISGANVLTF. The chain carries TRBV27 and TRBJ2-6, with no clear D. Germline V gene lookup returns CDR1 MNHEY and CDR2 SMNVEV (reference sequence). V was pared by 10 bases and J by 0 bases, with 7 bases between. CDR3 length: 13 amino acids.

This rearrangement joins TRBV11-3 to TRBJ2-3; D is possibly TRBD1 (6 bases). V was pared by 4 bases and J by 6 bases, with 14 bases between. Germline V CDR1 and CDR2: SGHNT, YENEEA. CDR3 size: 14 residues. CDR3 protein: CASSSRQAPDTQYF. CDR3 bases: TGTGCCAGCAGCTCCCGACAGGCTCCGGATACGCAGTATTTT.

The CDR3 protein is CASTIGQGYNEKLFF. The CDR3, as DNA: TGTGCCAGCACCATAGGGCAGGGCTATAATGAAAAACTGTTTTTT. This sequence joins TRBV6-6 and TRBJ1-4; maybe TRBD1 (5 bases). The V gene lost 7 bases and the J gene lost 4 bases, with 16 bases spanning the gap. Germline CDR1 MNHNY, CDR2 SVGAGI (reference sequence). The CDR3 has 15 residues.

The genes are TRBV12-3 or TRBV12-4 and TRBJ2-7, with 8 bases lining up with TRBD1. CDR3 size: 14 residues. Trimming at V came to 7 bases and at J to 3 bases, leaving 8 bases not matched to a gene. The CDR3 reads CASTSGQGRYEQYF. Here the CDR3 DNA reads TGTGCCAGCACCTCTGGACAGGGACGCTACGAGCAGTACTTC.

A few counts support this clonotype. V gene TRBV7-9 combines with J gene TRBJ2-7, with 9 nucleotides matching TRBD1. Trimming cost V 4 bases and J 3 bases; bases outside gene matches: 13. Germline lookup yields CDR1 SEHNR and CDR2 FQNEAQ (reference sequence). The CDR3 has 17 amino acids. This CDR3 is CASSSRLVGDRDYEQYF. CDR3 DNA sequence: TGTGCCAGCAGCTCACGCCTAGTGGGGGACAGGGACTACGAGCAGTACTTC.

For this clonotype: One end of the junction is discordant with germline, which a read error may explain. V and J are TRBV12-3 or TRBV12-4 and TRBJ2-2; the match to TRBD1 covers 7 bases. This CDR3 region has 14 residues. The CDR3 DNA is TGTGCCACTCGAGTACAGGGGAACGCCGGGGAGCTGTTTTTT. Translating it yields CATRVQGNAGELFF.

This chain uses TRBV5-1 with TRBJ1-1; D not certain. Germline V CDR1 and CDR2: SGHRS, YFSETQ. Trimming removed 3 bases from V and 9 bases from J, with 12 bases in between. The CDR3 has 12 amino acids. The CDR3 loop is CASSWAGEKAFF. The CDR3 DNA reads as TGCGCCAGCAGCTGGGCTGGGGAAAAAGCTTTCTTT.

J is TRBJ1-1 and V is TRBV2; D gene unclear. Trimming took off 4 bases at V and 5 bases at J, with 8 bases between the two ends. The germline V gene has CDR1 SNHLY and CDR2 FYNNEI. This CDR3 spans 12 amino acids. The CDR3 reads CASSADQTEAFF. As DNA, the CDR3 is TGTGCCAGCAGTGCCGACCAGACTGAAGCTTTCTTT. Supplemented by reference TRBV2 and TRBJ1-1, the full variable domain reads EPEVTQTPSHQVTQMGQEVILRCVPISNHLYFYWYRQILGQKVEFLVSFYNNEISEKSEIFDDQFSVERPDGSNFTLKIRSTKLEDSAMYFCASSADQTEAFFGQGTRLTVV.

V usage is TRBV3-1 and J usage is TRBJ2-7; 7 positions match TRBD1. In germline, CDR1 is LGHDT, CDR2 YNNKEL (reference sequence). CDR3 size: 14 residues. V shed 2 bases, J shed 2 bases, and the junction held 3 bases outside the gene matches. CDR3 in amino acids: CASSQNRGAYEQYF. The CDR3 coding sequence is TGTGCCAGCAGCCAAAACAGGGGAGCCTACGAGCAGTACTTC.

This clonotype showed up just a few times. DNA of the CDR3: TGCAGTGCTAGAGATATGGTAGATACGCAGTATTTT. Protein product: CSARDMVDTQYF. The chain has TRBV20-1 and TRBJ2-3; D call uncertain. The CDR3 spans 12 residues. Trimming removed 0 bases from V and 5 bases from J, with 6 bases in between. CDR1 DFQATT and CDR2 SNEGSKA come from the germline V gene (reference sequence).

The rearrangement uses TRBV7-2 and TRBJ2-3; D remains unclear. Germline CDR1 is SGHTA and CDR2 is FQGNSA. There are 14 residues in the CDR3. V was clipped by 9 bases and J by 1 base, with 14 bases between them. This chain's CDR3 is CASLLRMGTDTQYF. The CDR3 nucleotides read TGTGCCAGTTTATTAAGGATGGGCACAGATACGCAGTATTTT.

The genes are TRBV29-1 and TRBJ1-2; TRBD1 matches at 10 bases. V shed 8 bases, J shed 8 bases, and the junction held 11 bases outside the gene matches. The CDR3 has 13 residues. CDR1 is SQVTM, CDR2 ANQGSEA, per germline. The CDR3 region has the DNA TGCAGCTTCCCGACAGGGGGCAATGGGGGCTACACCTTC. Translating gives CSFPTGGNGGYTF.

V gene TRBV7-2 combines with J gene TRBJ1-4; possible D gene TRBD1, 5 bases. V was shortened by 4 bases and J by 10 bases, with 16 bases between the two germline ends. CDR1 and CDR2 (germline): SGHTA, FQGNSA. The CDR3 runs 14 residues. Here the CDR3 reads CASSSQGSGGKLFF. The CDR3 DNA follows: TGTGCCAGCAGCTCGCAGGGAAGTGGGGGAAAACTGTTTTTT.

CDR3 DNA sequence: TGTGCCAGCAGCTTTGAGTCCGGGGAGCTGTTTTTT. This translates into CASSFESGELFF. This chain connects TRBV5-5 to TRBJ2-2, with unresolved D. The CDR3 sequence is 12 residues long. Germline CDR1 reads SGHKS; CDR2 reads YYEKEE (reference sequence). Between the trimmed V and J ends, which lost 2 bases and 6 bases, there was a span of 5 bases.

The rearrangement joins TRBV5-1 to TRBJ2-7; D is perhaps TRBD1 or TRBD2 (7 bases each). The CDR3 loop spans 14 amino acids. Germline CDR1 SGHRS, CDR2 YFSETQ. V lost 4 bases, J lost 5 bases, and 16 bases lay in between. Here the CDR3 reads CASSQLTGRDEQYF. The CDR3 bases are TGCGCCAGCAGCCAGCTGACAGGGAGGGACGAGCAGTACTTC.